The 31 T cell receptor beta chains below were found in one sample sequenced in a study of cytomegalovirus exposure and HLA in healthy donors. 13 Jbeta primers and 60 Vbeta primers were used for the PCR. Clones were sequenced by immunoSEQ multiplex PCR, and TCRdb holds only the in-frame ones, with some missing. Counted here are some 120,000 clones, 77% occurring once; the ten biggest clones make up 9.5% to 13%. The sample consisted of PBMCs. The receptors here all came from a middle-aged man in good health and CMV-seropositive.

This sequence joins TRBV6-5 and TRBJ2-3; D not certain. CDR1 and CDR2 from the germline V gene are MNHEY and SVGAGI. Trimming removed 3 bases at V and 2 bases at J, with 12 bases between. The CDR3 is made up of 15 amino acids. The CDR3 sequence is CASSYMWSTTDTQYF. CDR3 bases: TGTGCCAGCAGTTATATGTGGAGCACCACAGATACGCAGTATTTT.

This clone was found a few times. The V call is TRBV6-1, the J call TRBJ1-1; D not resolved. The germline gives CDR1 MNHNS, CDR2 SASEGT. The CDR3 consists of 13 residues. Trimming shortened V by 2 bases and J by 8 bases, and 12 bases separated the two germline ends. The CDR3 DNA is TGTGCCAGCAGTGAAAGAGGAAGGAGCGAAGCTTTCTTT. Residues: CASSERGRSEAFF.

The chain links TRBV29-1 to TRBJ1-1; TRBD1 matches at 9 bases. Germline V CDR1 and CDR2: SQVTM, ANQGSEA. CDR3 length: 11 amino acids. Losses at the gene ends were 6 bases for V and 6 bases for J; bases not matched to a gene: 2. CDR3 amino acids: CSVGQGSEAFF. The CDR3 nucleotides read TGCAGCGTGGGACAGGGCTCTGAAGCTTTCTTT.

This clone was seen once. The chain joins TRBV11-3 to TRBJ2-5; no clear D. This CDR3 is built from 13 residues. Trimming pared 3 bases from V and 4 bases from J, leaving 9 bases between. The germline CDR1 and CDR2 sequences are SGHNT and YENEEA. CDR3 amino acids: CASSLAVSETQYF. The DNA for the CDR3 is TGTGCCAGCAGCTTGGCCGTATCAGAGACCCAGTACTTC.

The chain is built from TRBV18 and TRBJ2-7; 8 nucleotides match TRBD2. The V and J ends lost 0 bases and 3 bases, in that order; junction bases with no gene match: 4. The CDR3 has 15 residues. Germline V CDR1 and CDR2: KGHSH, LQKENI. The CDR3 loop is CASSPPIAGNYEQYF. The CDR3 bases are TGTGCCAGCTCACCACCCATAGCGGGGAACTACGAGCAGTACTTC.

The chain recombines TRBV9 with TRBJ1-2; the match to TRBD1 covers 12 bases. This CDR3 region has 18 residues. Germline CDR1 reads SGDLS; CDR2 reads YYNGEE. After removal of 0 bases from V and 5 bases from J, the junction contained 11 bases not matched to a gene. The CDR3 loop is CASSVATGDRGRRYGYTF. The CDR3 nucleotides are TGTGCCAGCAGCGTAGCTACGGGGGACAGGGGGCGCCGATATGGCTACACCTTC.

The chain couples TRBV5-8 to TRBJ2-5; tentatively, D is TRBD2 (6 bases). The V gene lost 10 bases and the J gene lost 2 bases, with 21 bases spanning the gap. Germline V gene lookup returns CDR1 SGHTS and CDR2 YDEGEE. The CDR3 loop spans 15 amino acids. DNA of the CDR3: TGTGCCGCCAAGGGAAGCGGGTTTGCGCAAGAGACCCAGTACTTC. This codes for CAAKGSGFAQETQYF.

This chain joins TRBV30 and TRBJ2-7; D ambiguous. Trimming pared 0 bases from V and 3 bases from J, leaving 12 bases between. The germline V gene encodes CDR1 GTSNPN and CDR2 SVGIG (reference sequence). The CDR3 has 14 amino acids. In nucleotides, the CDR3 is TGTGCCTGGAGTGTACCCCGAGATCGCTACGAGCAGTACTTC. It codes for CAWSVPRDRYEQYF.

This clone was detected a few times. The V call is TRBV7-8, the J call TRBJ1-2, with TRBD1 matching over 9 bases. Per germline, CDR1 SGHVS and CDR2 FQNEAQ. Trimming removed 1 base from V and 5 bases from J; junction bases left unmatched: 5. The CDR3 runs to 15 residues. The CDR3 DNA reads TGTGCCAGCAGCTTAGGAGGGACAGGGCGGTATGGCTACACCTTC. Translating it yields CASSLGGTGRYGYTF.

The rearrangement joins TRBV7-2 to TRBJ2-3, with D unresolved. The germline V gene encodes CDR1 SGHTA and CDR2 FQGNSA. The CDR3 has 14 amino acids. V dropped 6 bases and J dropped 0 bases, with 10 bases sitting between them. The DNA of the CDR3 is TGTGCCAGCAGAATTGGGCCTAGCACAGATACGCAGTATTTT. It yields the protein CASRIGPSTDTQYF.

The gene calls are TRBV4-2 and TRBJ2-1, with 9 bases matching TRBD1. The V gene's germline CDR1 is LGHNA and CDR2 YNFKEQ. V lost 0 bases to trimming and J lost 6 bases; unmatched junction nucleotides: 6. The CDR3 spans 16 residues. CDR3 bases: TGTGCCAGCAGCCAAGATCGACAGGGGGTCTTCAATGAGCAGTTCTTC. This sequence encodes CASSQDRQGVFNEQFF.

The chain uses TRBV18 and TRBJ2-1, with 7 bases identical to TRBD2. This CDR3 has 15 residues. Germline CDR1 reads KGHSH; CDR2 reads LQKENI. J was trimmed by 6 bases and V by 3 bases; bases with no gene match: 8. DNA for the CDR3: TGTGCCAGCTCACCGGGAGCGGGGAGGCCCAATGAGCAGTTCTTC. It encodes CASSPGAGRPNEQFF.

With respect to this clone: It is likely a read error, because the conserved phenylalanine at the end of the CDR3 is missing. The rearrangement uses TRBV7-9 and TRBJ1-1; 11 positions match TRBD1. The germline V gene encodes CDR1 SEHNR and CDR2 FQNEAQ (reference sequence). This CDR3 has 16 amino acids. Germline trimming cut 5 bases from V and 4 bases from J; bases unmatched to any gene: 9. The DNA of the CDR3 is TGTGCCAGCAGCGTGCGGACAGGGGGCATAGGCACTGAAGCTTTCCTT. Protein sequence: CASSVRTGGIGTEAFL.

The chain has TRBV5-1 and TRBJ1-2; 7 bases line up with TRBD1. Germline V CDR1 and CDR2: SGHRS, YFSETQ. The V segment lost 4 bases and the J segment 2 bases; nucleotides outside the gene matches: 8. The CDR3 runs to 15 residues. The CDR3 is CASSLRQGQNYGYTF. Written as DNA, the CDR3 is TGCGCCAGCAGCCTCCGACAGGGCCAGAACTATGGCTACACCTTC.

V usage is TRBV27 and J usage is TRBJ1-6, with D uncertain. V was cut by 5 bases and J by 9 bases, with 23 bases left in between. The CDR3 covers 17 residues. The germline gives CDR1 MNHEY, CDR2 SMNVEV (reference sequence). This CDR3 reads CASSPLRQSGLVSPLHF. The CDR3 nucleotides read TGTGCCAGCAGTCCTCTCCGACAATCAGGCCTGGTTTCACCCCTCCACTTT.

The chain combines TRBV7-9 with TRBJ2-6; 9 bases fit TRBD1. V gave up 3 bases and J gave up 3 bases; unmatched junction bases: 0. This CDR3 is built from 15 residues. Germline CDR1 and CDR2: SEHNR and FQNEAQ (reference sequence). CDR3 amino acids: CASSLTGGGANVLTF. The DNA for the CDR3 is TGTGCCAGCAGCTTGACAGGGGGTGGGGCCAACGTCCTGACTTTC.

This chain uses TRBV4-1 with TRBJ1-5; a possible D gene is TRBD1 (5 bases). The V gene's germline CDR1 is MGHRA and CDR2 YSYEKL. The CDR3 spans 15 residues. V gave up 1 base and J gave up 5 bases, with 12 bases separating them. CDR3 in DNA: TGCGCCAGCAGCCAAGTTTTCAGGGATGATCAGCCCCAGCATTTT. Protein sequence: CASSQVFRDDQPQHF.

The CDR3 nucleotides are TGTGCCATCAGTGAGTCCAGGGGTGAGCAGTACTTC. Protein: CAISESRGEQYF. J is TRBJ2-7 and V is TRBV10-3, with D perhaps matching TRBD1 (6 bases). Germline assignment: CDR1 ENHRY and CDR2 SYGVKD. The CDR3 sequence is 12 residues long. V was cut by 0 bases and J by 7 bases, with 7 bases left in between.

This clone came up once. V usage is TRBV11-2 and J usage is TRBJ1-2; no definite D call. CDR1 and CDR2 from the germline V gene are SGHAT and FQNNGV. The V gene lost 0 bases and the J gene lost 1 base, with 9 bases spanning the gap. The CDR3 length is 15 residues. CDR3 sequence: CASSLELRVNYGYTF. The CDR3, as DNA: TGTGCCAGCAGCTTAGAATTGCGAGTTAACTATGGCTACACCTTC.

In DNA form, the CDR3 reads TGTGCCAGCAGTGAAGCCAACTCTGGGGCCAACGTCCTGACTTTC. Translated: CASSEANSGANVLTF. The chain links TRBV6-1 to TRBJ2-6; D ambiguous. The CDR3 is made up of 15 amino acids. Germline-derived CDR1 and CDR2 are MNHNS and SASEGT. Trimming left V 0 bases short and J 0 bases short, with 3 bases between.

This chain uses TRBV19 with TRBJ2-7; 10 positions agree with TRBD1. The CDR3 totals 15 residues. Germline values: CDR1 LNHDA, CDR2 SQIVND (reference sequence). V shed 4 bases, J shed 4 bases, and the junction held 7 bases outside the gene matches. As DNA, the CDR3 is TGTGCCAGTAGTAGTTTAGGGACAGGGGAATACGAGCAGTACTTC. Its translation: CASSSLGTGEYEQYF.

The CDR3 loop reads CASSQERGLHPYGYTF. The CDR3 DNA reads TGTGCCAGCAGTCAAGAAAGGGGCCTCCACCCCTATGGCTACACCTTC. The chain employs TRBV6-1 and TRBJ1-2; D perhaps matches TRBD1 (5 bases). From germline, CDR1 is MNHNS and CDR2 SASEGT. V was clipped by 5 bases and J by 4 bases, with 20 bases between them. CDR3 length: 16 residues.

This clone was counted a single time. V gene TRBV6-5 combines with J gene TRBJ2-2; TRBD2 matches 10 bases. In germline, CDR1 is MNHEY, CDR2 SVGAGI. The length of the CDR3 is 16 residues. Trimming at V came to 2 bases and at J to 4 bases, leaving 4 bases not matched to a gene. The CDR3 DNA reads as TGTGCCAGCAGTTACAGCGGGGGGGCGGGCACCGGGGAGCTGTTTTTT. This gives the protein CASSYSGGAGTGELFF.

The chain employs TRBV27 and TRBJ2-5, with a tentative D call TRBD1 (5 bases). The J call may be wrong; the DNA end is better matched by TRBJ2-7. CDR1 MNHEY and CDR2 SMNVEV come from the germline V gene (reference sequence). The CDR3 is made up of 13 amino acids. CDR3 loop: CASSLQGTYEQYF. CDR3 DNA sequence: TGTGCCAGCAGTTTACAGGGTACTTACGAGCAGTACTTC.

This chain connects TRBV6-1 to TRBJ2-2; 10 bases align to TRBD1. The CDR3 contains 15 residues. Trimming removed 7 bases from V and 7 bases from J; junction bases left unmatched: 9. From germline, CDR1 is MNHNS and CDR2 SASEGT. The CDR3 DNA follows: TGTGCCAGCATTCCAGGGACAGGGGAATACGGGGAGCTGTTTTTT. Protein product: CASIPGTGEYGELFF.

The chain carries TRBV27 and TRBJ1-2; D is ambiguous. Deletions cut 5 bases from V and 1 base from J, with 8 bases between. The CDR3 consists of 13 residues. Germline CDR1 is MNHEY and CDR2 is SMNVEV (reference sequence). The CDR3, as DNA: TGTGCCAGCAGTAGCAACAGTAACTATGGCTACACCTTC. This translates into CASSSNSNYGYTF.

With respect to this clone: The junction departs from germline at one end; a sequencing error may be responsible. Other DNA sequences in the same sample also yield this CDR3. In DNA, the CDR3 is TGTGCCAGCAGCTTAGGACAGTTCAGGGCAGAAAGGGACACAGATACTCAGTATTTT. As protein: CASSLGQFRAERDTDTQYF. V and J are TRBV7-6 and TRBJ2-3, with D maybe TRBD1 (6 bases). Germline CDR1 and CDR2: SGHVS and FNYEAQ. The CDR3 runs to 19 residues.

The chain carries TRBV19 and TRBJ1-2; 11 nucleotides line up with TRBD1. This CDR3 comprises 14 residues. Trimming at V came to 6 bases and at J to 5 bases, leaving 5 bases not matched to a gene. Germline CDR1 reads LNHDA; CDR2 reads SQIVND (reference sequence). The CDR3, as DNA: TGTGCCAGTAGAAAAGGACAGGGGGCTTATGGCTACACCTTC. Protein sequence: CASRKGQGAYGYTF. Full variable domain (outside the CDR3, taken from reference TRBV19 and TRBJ1-2): DGGITQSPKYLFRKEGQNVTLSCEQNLNHDAMYWYRQDPGQGLRLIYYSQIVNDFQKGDIAEGYSVSREKKESFPLTVTSAQKNPTAFYLCASRKGQGAYGYTFGSGTRLTVV.

The V gene is TRBV25-1, the J gene TRBJ1-4; no reliable D call. With 1 base removed from V and 5 bases from J, the gap between germline ends came to 17 bases. Germline V gives CDR1 MGHDK, CDR2 SYGVNS. CDR3 length: 17 residues. The DNA for the CDR3 is TGTGCCAGCAGTGAATCCCTCGTAGGGCGGGTAAATGAAAAACTGTTTTTT. Translating gives CASSESLVGRVNEKLFF.

The V call is TRBV9, the J call TRBJ2-1; possible D gene TRBD2, 5 bases. The CDR3 spans 14 residues. From germline, CDR1 is SGDLS and CDR2 YYNGEE. Trimming pared 0 bases from V and 5 bases from J, leaving 9 bases between. DNA of the CDR3: TGTGCCAGCAGCGTAGGGCGGGTTGACAATGAGCAGTTCTTC. Its translation is CASSVGRVDNEQFF.

This chain uses TRBV7-2 with TRBJ1-3; D gene ambiguous. Germline V gene data show CDR1 as SGHTA and CDR2 as FQGNSA. With 5 bases removed from V and 10 bases from J, the gap between germline ends came to 15 bases. The CDR3 is 13 amino acids. The CDR3 protein is CASSPGVGRTIYF. CDR3 sequence (DNA): TGTGCCAGCAGCCCCGGGGTGGGCCGGACCATATATTTT.